This paragraph reports one TCR beta chain. Given a much more abundant clone one base away, this may be a read error. From RNA transcripts, TCR beta CDR3 regions were amplified. The HTBI primer set was used in a first-round RT-PCR of the TCR CDR3. One entry per CDR3 protein, called by TCRdb with MiXCR from the multiplex PCR reads. The sample has around 700,000 distinct CDR3 sequences, around a third seen once; the top ten hold around 31%. This record belongs to a study of T cells in Graves' hyperthyroidism and ophthalmopathy. The sequence was collected from a woman aged 40 to 55 with Graves' hyperthyroidism. Source material: blood.

CDR3 bases: TGTGCCAGCATCGATTCACGGACCCAGTACTTC. Translated, it gives CASIDSRTQYF. The chain uses TRBV12-3 or TRBV12-4 and TRBJ2-5; D uncertain. Trimming shortened V by 7 bases and J by 7 bases, and 10 bases separated the two germline ends. The CDR3 is made up of 11 amino acids.